The clone carrying this TCR beta chain came up a few times. What it binds is not known. This entry is derived from a study of regulatory T cells in long-lasting Graves disease. The overall study: It was over 5 years of antithyroid drugs, with positive TSH receptor antibodies, that meant persistent Graves' disease. Findings of the study overall: Persistent patients shared more public clonotypes (2,741) than new patients (966).

The authors built TCR beta libraries using iRepertoire HTBI primers and Arm-PCR of CDR3 regions. TCRdb fed the multiplex PCR reads into MiXCR, producing one record per CDR3 protein. The sample gives over 650,000 distinct CDR3 sequences, roughly 30% of which show up once; 35% to 55% is in the top ten. Sample time point: persistent/refractory GD, antithyroid drugs over 5 years with positive TRAb. From RNA extracted from PBMCs, the TCR library was made. CDR3 length equals 18 residues. Germline assignment: CDR1 MGHDK and CDR2 SYGVNS. Trimming cost V 4 bases and J 1 base; bases outside gene matches: 12. This TCR was recovered from a female donor with Graves disease. This sample comprised peripheral blood mononuclear cells (PBMCs), obtained when the disease was refractory, from a patient treated with antithyroid drugs. This chain links TRBV25-1 with TRBJ1-3; 8 bases map to TRBD1. This CDR3 is CASSGWTGLGGSGNTIYF. CDR3 bases: TGTGCCAGCAGTGGTTGGACAGGGCTCGGGGGGTCTGGAAACACCATATATTTT. The whole variable domain, filled in from reference TRBV25-1 and TRBJ1-3, reads EADIYQTPRYLVIGTGKKITLECSQTMGHDKMYWYQQDPGMELHLIHYSYGVNSTEKGDLSSESTVSRIRTEHFPLTLESARPSHTSQYLCASSGWTGLGGSGNTIYFGEGSWLTVV.